Below, 12 T cell receptor beta chains from the same sample are listed, as sequenced in a study of blood T cell repertoires in COVID-19. Some clones are missing from TCRdb's copy, which holds only in-frame ones; the method was immunoSEQ multiplex PCR. Of 250,000 or so clones listed, about 87% are singletons. The sample consisted of PBMCs or T cells enriched from blood (not recorded which). The source of these receptors is a woman aged 40 to 50 who had been exposed to COVID-19.

The chain couples TRBV4-3 to TRBJ2-1, with no clear D. Trimming left V 1 base short and J 7 bases short, with 5 bases between. The CDR3 is made up of 12 amino acids. Germline V gene data show CDR1 as LGHNA and CDR2 as YSLEER. The CDR3 region is CASSQVANEQFF. The CDR3, as DNA: TGCGCCAGCAGCCAAGTAGCAAATGAGCAGTTCTTC.

The chain uses TRBV19 and TRBJ1-2; D is possibly TRBD1 (6 bases). Germline V gene sequence: CDR1 LNHDA, CDR2 SQIVND (reference sequence). V was pared by 2 bases and J by 4 bases, with 26 bases between. CDR3 length equals 19 residues. CDR3 sequence (DNA): TGTGCCAGTAGTATACCCTCCGGGCCACGGAAGGGGGTTTCCTATGGCTACACCTTC. Amino acids: CASSIPSGPRKGVSYGYTF.

A remark on this clone: The junction does not match germline at one end; this may be a read error. This rearrangement joins TRBV13 to TRBJ1-1, with 9 bases lining up with TRBD1. Germline V gene sequence: CDR1 PRHDT, CDR2 FYEKMQ (reference sequence). CDR3 length equals 16 residues. This CDR3 is CASSLGGTGWNTEAFF. The CDR3 DNA is TGTGCCAGCAGCCTAGGGGGGACAGGGTGGAACACTGAAGCTTTCTTT. Full variable domain (missing parts from reference TRBV13 and TRBJ1-1): AAGVIQSPRHLIKEKRETATLKCYPIPRHDTVYWYQQGPGQDPQFLISFYEKMQSDKGSIPDRFSAQQFSDYHSELNMSSLELGDSALYFCASSLGGTGWNTEAFFGQGTRLTVV.

The rearrangement joins TRBV21-1 to TRBJ2-1; no DNA check was done on the table's D call, TRBD2. TRBV21-1 is flagged as a pseudogene. This CDR3 has 16 residues. The CDR3 DNA is TGTGCCAGCGGGTCAGGGGAGGGCCTCTCCTACAATGAGCAGTTCTTC. It is translated as CASGSGEGLSYNEQFF.

This chain uses TRBV3-1 (or the pseudogene TRBV3-2) with TRBJ1-1; 7 positions agree with TRBD1. Germline CDR1 LGHDT, CDR2 YNNKEL (reference sequence). The CDR3 extends over 14 amino acids. J was trimmed by 7 bases and V by 6 bases; bases with no gene match: 11. CDR3 bases: TGTGCCAGCAGACTGGAGGGGACAGTACTTGAAGCTTTCTTT. Protein: CASRLEGTVLEAFF.

The gene calls are TRBV4-1 and TRBJ1-5; D possibly corresponds to TRBD1 (5 bases). Germline CDR1 is MGHRA and CDR2 is YSYEKL. The CDR3 runs 18 residues. Trimming shortened V by 1 base and J by 1 base, and 17 bases separated the two germline ends. CDR3 nucleotide sequence: TGCGCCAGCAGCCAAGTAGTTCTATCAGGGTTAAGCAATCAGCCCCAGCATTTT. Protein: CASSQVVLSGLSNQPQHF.

The chain recombines TRBV7-2 with TRBJ2-1; 10 nucleotides match TRBD1. J gave up 6 bases and V 3 bases, and 17 bases lay outside the gene matches. In germline, CDR1 is SGHTA, CDR2 FQGNSA. CDR3 length: 19 residues. Here the CDR3 reads CASSFYRDRGNKRPNEQFF. Written as DNA, the CDR3 is TGTGCCAGCAGCTTTTACCGGGACAGGGGTAACAAAAGACCCAATGAGCAGTTCTTC.

The chain carries TRBV27 and TRBJ1-5; D is unresolved. V lost 6 bases and J lost 3, with 15 bases in between. The CDR3 is made up of 15 amino acids. Per the germline V gene, CDR1 is MNHEY and CDR2 is SMNVEV (reference sequence). Written as DNA, the CDR3 is TGTGCCAGCAGCGCCAACTTCGAAATCAATCAGCCCCAGCATTTT. Residues: CASSANFEINQPQHF.

The J gene is TRBJ1-5, the V gene TRBV10-2; D call uncertain. Germline CDR1 is WSHSY and CDR2 is SAAADI. The CDR3 length is 14 residues. Trimming left V 5 bases short and J 7 bases short, with 15 bases between. CDR3 sequence reads: CASSQTSLTQPQHF. CDR3 bases: TGCGCCAGCAGTCAGACAAGTTTAACGCAGCCCCAGCATTTT.

The rearrangement uses TRBV5-1 and TRBJ1-5; D may be TRBD1 (6 bases). CDR3 size: 15 residues. V dropped 4 bases and J dropped 4 bases, with 15 bases sitting between them. Germline CDR1 is SGHRS and CDR2 is YFSETQ. The CDR3 spells CASSAETGRNQPQHF. The CDR3 nucleotides read TGCGCCAGCAGCGCGGAAACAGGGAGAAATCAGCCCCAGCATTTT.

The V call is TRBV6-1, the J call TRBJ1-3; the D is unclear. Trimming left V 1 base short and J 2 bases short, with 9 bases between. Germline CDR1 is MNHNS and CDR2 is SASEGT. The CDR3 consists of 15 residues. The CDR3 loop reads CASSEVRGTGNTIYF. DNA of the CDR3: TGTGCCAGCAGTGAAGTCCGAGGGACTGGAAACACCATATATTTT.

The chain is built from TRBV20-1 and TRBJ1-2; D not certain. V lost 3 bases and J 4 bases, leaving 12 bases between the germline ends. The CDR3 is made up of 13 amino acids. Per the germline V gene, CDR1 is DFQATT and CDR2 is SNEGSKA (reference sequence). In DNA form, the CDR3 reads TGCAGTGCTAGTTCATCCGGGTCCTATGGCTACACCTTC. As protein: CSASSSGSYGYTF.